The 9 T cell receptor beta chains reported below all come from one sample, sequenced in a study of blood T cell repertoires in COVID-19. Measured with immunoSEQ multiplex PCR; TCRdb has only the in-frame clones, and not every one. The sample contains around 79,000 clones, around 88% of which appear only once. The sequencing input was peripheral blood. These receptors were collected from a man in his 70s with active or convalescent COVID-19.

The CDR3 coding sequence is TGCAGCGTTCTTGGGCGGACAGGGCGCTCCTACGAGCAGTACTTC. Its translation: CSVLGRTGRSYEQYF. V usage is TRBV29-1 and J usage is TRBJ2-7, with 8 bases identical to TRBD1. The CDR3 consists of 15 residues. Germline CDR1 and CDR2: SQVTM and ANQGSEA. J was trimmed by 0 bases and V by 5 bases; bases with no gene match: 9.

The rearrangement joins TRBV30 to TRBJ1-1; the D is unclear. CDR3 length equals 12 residues. V was pared by 4 bases and J by 1 base, with 7 bases between. From germline, CDR1 is GTSNPN and CDR2 SVGIG (reference sequence). The CDR3 DNA reads TGTGCCTGGACAGAACAGAACACTGAAGCTTTCTTT. Its protein is CAWTEQNTEAFF.

The chain uses TRBV2 and TRBJ2-2; no definite D call. V gave up 4 bases and J gave up 2 bases, with 11 bases separating them. CDR3 size: 15 residues. In germline, CDR1 is SNHLY, CDR2 FYNNEI. CDR3: CASSGYSLNTGELFF. Here the CDR3 DNA reads TGTGCCAGCAGTGGGTATAGCCTTAACACCGGGGAGCTGTTTTTT.

This clone has only a few counts. This chain uses TRBV28 with TRBJ1-1; no reliable D call. V dropped 6 bases and J dropped 5 bases, with 7 bases sitting between them. The CDR3 consists of 11 residues. Per the germline V gene, CDR1 is MDHEN and CDR2 is SYDVKM. For the CDR3, the DNA is TGTGCCAGCAGCTTTCCTACTGAAGCTTTCTTT. Its protein is CASSFPTEAFF.

This sequence joins TRBV19 and TRBJ1-5; the D is unclear. Deletions cut 3 bases from V and 0 bases from J, with 6 bases between. CDR3 length: 14 amino acids. Germline V gives CDR1 LNHDA, CDR2 SQIVND (reference sequence). In DNA form, the CDR3 reads TGTGCCAGTAGTATTGTCAGTAGCAATCAGCCCCAGCATTTT. Protein sequence: CASSIVSSNQPQHF.

This clone was recorded once. The chain has TRBV5-3 and TRBJ2-1; weak D call: TRBD2 (5 bases). TRBV5-3 is filed as an ORF, its function uncertain. The CDR3 length is 14 residues. The ends were cut back, 0 bases at V and 4 bases at J, with 8 bases in the middle. Written as DNA, the CDR3 is TGTGCCAGAAGCTTGGTGAGGGATTACAATGAGCAGTTCTTC. Encoded protein: CARSLVRDYNEQFF.

J is TRBJ2-1 and V is TRBV28; 11 bases map to TRBD2. Per the germline V gene, CDR1 is MDHEN and CDR2 is SYDVKM. The CDR3 is made up of 15 amino acids. With 6 bases clipped from V and 3 bases from J, the junction kept 4 bases outside the gene matches. In DNA, the CDR3 is TGTGCCAGCAGCCGACTAGCGGGAAACTACAATGAGCAGTTCTTC. Protein product: CASSRLAGNYNEQFF.

The chain uses TRBV7-2 and TRBJ2-1; D possibly corresponds to TRBD2 (6 bases). The CDR3 is 14 amino acids. CDR1 SGHTA and CDR2 FQGNSA come from the germline V gene. V was trimmed by 3 bases and J by 5 bases, leaving 11 bases between them. CDR3 residues: CASSLTGAHNEQFF. The CDR3 DNA follows: TGTGCCAGCAGCTTGACGGGAGCGCACAATGAGCAGTTCTTC.

The chain recombines TRBV4-2 with TRBJ1-5; D is ambiguous. The CDR3 spans 15 residues. Trimming pared 3 bases from V and 2 bases from J, leaving 11 bases between. In germline, CDR1 is LGHNA, CDR2 YNFKEQ. The CDR3 sequence is CASSQTGWGNQPQHF. Here the CDR3 DNA reads TGTGCCAGCAGCCAGACGGGTTGGGGCAATCAGCCCCAGCATTTT.